This TCR beta chain stems from a study of T cell changes during pregnancy in multiple sclerosis. TCRdb keeps only in-frame clones here, not all; method: immunoSEQ multiplex PCR. The sample contains 15,000 to 20,000 clones, roughly 80% of which appear only once. The CDR3 has 16 residues. CDR1 is LGHNA and CDR2 is YNFKEQ in the germline V gene. V shed 0 bases and J 3 bases; nucleotides not matched to a gene: 1. Material: CD8+ T cells from peripheral blood mononuclear cells, obtained in the third trimester of pregnancy. This chain joins TRBV4-2 and TRBJ2-1; 11 nucleotides agree with TRBD2. This receptor was obtained from a female donor in good health, enrolled as a control in a pregnancy study. The CDR3 loop is CASSQDTSGSYNEQFF. The CDR3 DNA sequence: TGTGCCAGCAGCCAAGATACTAGCGGGAGCTACAATGAGCAGTTCTTC.